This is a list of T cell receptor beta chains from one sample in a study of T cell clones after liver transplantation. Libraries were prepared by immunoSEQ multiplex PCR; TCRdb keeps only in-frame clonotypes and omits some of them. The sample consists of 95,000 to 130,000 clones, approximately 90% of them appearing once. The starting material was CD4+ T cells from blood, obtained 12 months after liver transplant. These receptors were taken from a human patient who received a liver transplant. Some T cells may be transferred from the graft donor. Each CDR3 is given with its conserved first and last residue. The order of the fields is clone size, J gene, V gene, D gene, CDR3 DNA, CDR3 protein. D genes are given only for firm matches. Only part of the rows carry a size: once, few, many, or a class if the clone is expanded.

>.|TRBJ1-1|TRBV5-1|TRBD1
TGCGCCAGCAGCTGGAGACAGGGGATGAACACTGAAGCTTTCTTT
CASSWRQGMNTEAFF
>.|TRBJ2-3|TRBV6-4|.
TGTGCCAGCAGTGAACGGGGGGCTAGCACAGATACGCAGTATTTT
CASSERGASTDTQYF
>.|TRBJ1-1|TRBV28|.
TGTGCCAGCAAAAGGGCGAACACTGAAGCTTTCTTT
CASKRANTEAFF
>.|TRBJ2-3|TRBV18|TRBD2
TGTGCCAGCTCGGGGACTAGCGGGATTGCAGATACGCAGTATTTT
CASSGTSGIADTQYF
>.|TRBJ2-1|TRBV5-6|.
TGTGCCAGCAGCTTGCATAGAGGGGACGAGCAGTTCTTC
CASSLHRGDEQFF
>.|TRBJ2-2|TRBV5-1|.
TGCGCCAGCAGCTTGCAGGGAACGCACACCGGGGAGCTGTTTTTT
CASSLQGTHTGELFF
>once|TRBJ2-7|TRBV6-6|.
TGTGCCAGCAGTCGCACTTTCTCCTACGAGCAGTACTTC
CASSRTFSYEQYF
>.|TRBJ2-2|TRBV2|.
TGTGCCAGCAGTGAACAGGCGGGACGGACCGGGGAGCTGTTTTTT
CASSEQAGRTGELFF
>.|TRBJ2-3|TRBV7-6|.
TGTGCCAGCAGCTCTAGCAGAAACACAGATACGCAGTATTTT
CASSSSRNTDTQYF
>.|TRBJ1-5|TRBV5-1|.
TGCGCCAGCAGCTTGTCAGGGGATGGTAGTCAGCCCCAGCATTTT
CASSLSGDGSQPQHF
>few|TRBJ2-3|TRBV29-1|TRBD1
TGCAGCGTTGTCGTGACAGGGTCGGATTCGCAGTATTTT
CSVVVTGSDSQYF
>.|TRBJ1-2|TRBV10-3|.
TGTGCCATCAGTGAACGGGGAGGTGGTGGCTACACCTTC
CAISERGGGGYTF
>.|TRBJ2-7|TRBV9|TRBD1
TGTGCCAGCAGCCGGACAGGGGGCTCCTACGAGCAGTACTTC
CASSRTGGSYEQYF
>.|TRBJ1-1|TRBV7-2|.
TGTGCCAGCAGCTCGTCCCTTTTGACTGAAGCTTTCTTT
CASSSSLLTEAFF
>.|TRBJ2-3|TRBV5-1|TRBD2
TGCGCCAGCAGCTTGGGCGGCGGGCTAGCGGGAGTTAGGGGGACGGAAGATACGCAGTATTTT
CASSLGGGLAGVRGTEDTQYF
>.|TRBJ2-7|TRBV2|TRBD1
TGTGCCGTATCACAGGGGCTGGACGAGCAGTACTTC
CAVSQGLDEQYF
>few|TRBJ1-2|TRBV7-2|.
TGTGCCAGCAGCTCCCGCGGGTTTAACTATGGCTACACCTTC
CASSSRGFNYGYTF
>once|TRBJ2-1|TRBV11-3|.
TGTGCCAGCAGCTTAGAGTCCAATGAGCAGTTCTTC
CASSLESNEQFF
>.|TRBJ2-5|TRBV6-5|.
TGTGCCAGCAGCTGGACAGTTCAAGAGACCCAGTACTTC
CASSWTVQETQYF
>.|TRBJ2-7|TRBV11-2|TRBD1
TGTGCCAGCAGCCCGGGACAGGGACGCGAGCAGTACTTC
CASSPGQGREQYF
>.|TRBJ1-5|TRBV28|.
TGTGCCAGCAGTTTCAGCAATCAGCCCCAGCATTTT
CASSFSNQPQHF
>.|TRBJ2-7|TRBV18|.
TGTGCCAGCTCACCGAAAGACTACGAGCAGTACTTC
CASSPKDYEQYF
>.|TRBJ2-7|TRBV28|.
TGTGCCAGCAGTCTCCAGGGCGCTGGTAGGTACGAGCAGTACTTC
CASSLQGAGRYEQYF
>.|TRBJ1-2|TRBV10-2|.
TGCGCCAGCAGTGAGTACAGGGTTGATGGCTACACCTTC
CASSEYRVDGYTF
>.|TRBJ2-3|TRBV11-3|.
TGTGCCAGCAGCTTAGAGGCGGGGCCCCGAGGGTGGGGAGATACGCAGTATTTT
CASSLEAGPRGWGDTQYF
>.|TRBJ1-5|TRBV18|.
TGTGCCAGCTCACCAGAAACGGGAAAGAATCAGCCCCAGCATTTT
CASSPETGKNQPQHF
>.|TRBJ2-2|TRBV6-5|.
TGTGCCAGCAGTTACTCTGTTAGGGGGGACACCGGGGAGCTGTTTTTT
CASSYSVRGDTGELFF
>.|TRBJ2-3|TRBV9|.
TGTGCCAGCAGCGCAAGGAGTAGCACAGATACGCAGTATTTT
CASSARSSTDTQYF
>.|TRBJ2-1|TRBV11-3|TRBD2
TGTGCCAGCAGCTTAGGGCGGGAGACGCTCGATGAGCAGTTCTTC
CASSLGRETLDEQFF
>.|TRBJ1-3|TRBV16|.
TGTGCCAGCAGCCAATCGAGGGGCACTGGAAACACCATATATTTT
CASSQSRGTGNTIYF
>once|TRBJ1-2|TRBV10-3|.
TGTGCCATCAGTGAGTCAACACCAGGAGGCTACACCTTC
CAISESTPGGYTF
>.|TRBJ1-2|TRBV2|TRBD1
TGTGCCAGCAGTGGTCAGGGGGTCGGCTACACCTTC
CASSGQGVGYTF
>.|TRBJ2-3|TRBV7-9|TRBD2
TGTGCCAGCAGAGGCGGGGGTGGCAATACGCAGTATTTT
CASRGGGGNTQYF
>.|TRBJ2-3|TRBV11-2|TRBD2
TGTGCCAGCAGCCTCGGGGGGAGCCGTACAGATACGCAGTATTTT
CASSLGGSRTDTQYF
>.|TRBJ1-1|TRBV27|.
TGTGCCAGCAGAAGTCCCAGAAGAAACACTGAAGCTTTCTTT
CASRSPRRNTEAFF
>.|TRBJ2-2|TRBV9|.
TGTGCTACCGAGACCGGGAGAGGGACCGGGGAGCTGTTTTTT
CATETGRGTGELFF
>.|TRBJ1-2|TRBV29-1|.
TGCAGCGTTGAGCCAAGGGGCAACCTGAAGGGCTATGGCTACACCTTC
CSVEPRGNLKGYGYTF
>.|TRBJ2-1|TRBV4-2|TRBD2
TGTGCCAGCAGCCAAGAGGGGCTAGCGGGTAAAAATGAGCAGTTCTTC
CASSQEGLAGKNEQFF
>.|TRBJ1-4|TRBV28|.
TGTGCCAGCAGTCTACACAGGAAAAATGAAAAACTGTTTTTT
CASSLHRKNEKLFF
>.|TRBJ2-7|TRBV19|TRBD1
TGTGCCAGTAGTCCGGGGACAGCTACGGGCTACGAGCAGTACTTC
CASSPGTATGYEQYF
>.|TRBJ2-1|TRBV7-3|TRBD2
TGTGCCAGCAGCTTAACATCGTGGGGGAGGGCCTACAATGAGCAGTTCTTC
CASSLTSWGRAYNEQFF
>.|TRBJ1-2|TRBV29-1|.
TGCAGCGTTGGAGAAGGGGTTGGCTACACCTTC
CSVGEGVGYTF
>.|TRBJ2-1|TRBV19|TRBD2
TGTGCCAGTAGCCTACCTACGGGACTAGCGGGAGTGGGTGAGCAGTTCTTC
CASSLPTGLAGVGEQFF
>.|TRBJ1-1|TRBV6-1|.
TGTGCCAGCAGTGAAGTCAGATATGAAGCTTTCTTT
CASSEVRYEAFF
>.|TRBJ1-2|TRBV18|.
TGTGCCAGCTCACCCGTGGATATCAATGGCTACACCTTC
CASSPVDINGYTF
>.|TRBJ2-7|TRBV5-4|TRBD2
TGTGCCAGCAGCTTTGGTAGCGGGGGCCCTCGCGAGCAGTACTTC
CASSFGSGGPREQYF
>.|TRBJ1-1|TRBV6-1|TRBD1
TGTGCCAGCAGTGTTCCCGGGACAGGGATCAGGAACACTGAAGCTTTCTTT
CASSVPGTGIRNTEAFF
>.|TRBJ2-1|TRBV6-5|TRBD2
TGTGCCAGCAACCGACTAGCGGAGGGGAATGAGCAGTTCTTC
CASNRLAEGNEQFF
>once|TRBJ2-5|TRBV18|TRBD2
TGTGCCAGCTCACCGGTTTATAGCGGGAACGAGGGAGAGACCCAGTACTTC
CASSPVYSGNEGETQYF
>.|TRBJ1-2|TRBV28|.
TGTGCCAGCAGGGTGGGGAGCTATGGCTACACCTTC
CASRVGSYGYTF
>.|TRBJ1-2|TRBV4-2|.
TGTGCCAGCAGCCAAGACCCCCAGGCTTCTAACTATGGCTACACCTTC
CASSQDPQASNYGYTF
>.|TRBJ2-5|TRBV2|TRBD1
TGTGCCAGCAACAGGGGGCGGGAGACCCAGTACTTC
CASNRGRETQYF
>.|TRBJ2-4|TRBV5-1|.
TGCGCCAGCAGCTTGGGGCCAGGGAATAACATTCAGTACTTC
CASSLGPGNNIQYF
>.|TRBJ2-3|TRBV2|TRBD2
TGTGCCAGCAGTGAGCTAGCGGATAGCACAGATACGCAGTATTTT
CASSELADSTDTQYF
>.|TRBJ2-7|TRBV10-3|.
TGTGCCATCAGTGCGGAGGGCTACGAGCAGTACTTC
CAISAEGYEQYF
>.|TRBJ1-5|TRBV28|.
TGTGCCAGCAGTTTGGGGCCAACACGGCAGCCCCAGCATTTT
CASSLGPTRQPQHF
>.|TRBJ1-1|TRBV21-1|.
TGTGCCAGCCCCCCGGGACACCTGTCCAAAGCTTTCTTT
CASPPGHLSKAFF
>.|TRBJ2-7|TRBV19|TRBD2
TGTGCCAGTAGTACCTTAGCGGGAGAGGTGAGCGAGCAGTACTTC
CASSTLAGEVSEQYF
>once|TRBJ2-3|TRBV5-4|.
TGTGCCAGCAGCCCCACCGACACAGATACGCAGTATTTT
CASSPTDTDTQYF
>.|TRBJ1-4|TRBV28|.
TGTGCCAGCAGTACACCAGGGTCGTCTAATGAAAAACTGTTTTTT
CASSTPGSSNEKLFF